The 19 T cell receptor beta chains in this list originate from one sample, sequenced in a study of vaccination effects on CD4 cells after COVID-19. These TCRs are of unknown antigen specificity. TCRdb keeps only in-frame clones here, not all; method: immunoSEQ multiplex PCR. Counted here are approximately 13,000 clones, less than 85% occurring once; the ten biggest clones make up around 23%. Using viral peptide pools, the ViraFEST assay grew out antigen-specific CD4+ T cells prior to sequencing. A roughly 10-day culture period preceded the isolation of CD4+ T cells. This material consisted of CD4+ T cells from PBMCs cultured with HCoV-229E spike peptides, taken before COVID-19 vaccination. The origin of the receptors is a human donor who received a COVID-19 vaccine.

The chain recombines TRBV14 with TRBJ2-4; possibly TRBD1 for D (5 bases). Trimming took off 0 bases at V and 4 bases at J, with 13 bases between the two ends. This CDR3 comprises 16 residues. Germline V lookup: CDR1 SGHDN, CDR2 FVKESK. CDR3 sequence reads: CASSQDIGQGKNIQYF. The DNA of the CDR3 is TGTGCCAGCAGCCAAGATATTGGGCAGGGAAAAAACATTCAGTACTTC.

V gene TRBV6-5 combines with J gene TRBJ1-2; possible D gene TRBD1, 5 bases. V was cut by 7 bases and J by 6 bases, with 18 bases left in between. Germline lookup yields CDR1 MNHEY and CDR2 SVGAGI. There are 14 residues in the CDR3. Written as DNA, the CDR3 is TGTGCCAGCAAATACGCCGGGGCAGGCGATGGCTACACCTTC. As protein: CASKYAGAGDGYTF.

This clone appeared a single time. The chain is built from TRBV5-4 and TRBJ2-7; D not certain. V was pared by 3 bases and J by 0 bases, with 7 bases between. The CDR3 loop spans 13 amino acids. The germline gives CDR1 SGHNT, CDR2 YYREEE (reference sequence). The CDR3 loop is CASSSTVSYEQYF. The DNA of the CDR3 is TGTGCCAGCAGCTCGACGGTCTCCTACGAGCAGTACTTC.

The V and J genes are TRBV28 and TRBJ2-2, with 7 bases fitting TRBD1. V gave up 4 bases and J gave up 3 bases; unmatched junction bases: 2. Germline loops: CDR1 MDHEN, CDR2 SYDVKM. The CDR3 runs to 14 residues. CDR3 residues: CASSWDRDTGELFF. In DNA form, the CDR3 reads TGTGCCAGCAGTTGGGACAGAGACACCGGGGAGCTGTTTTTT.

The chain is built from TRBV4-1 and TRBJ2-5, with 8 bases lining up with TRBD1. CDR3 length: 16 amino acids. CDR1 is MGHRA, CDR2 YSYEKL, per germline. With 2 bases clipped from V and 1 base from J, the junction kept 6 bases outside the gene matches. CDR3 sequence (DNA): TGCGCCAGCAGCCAACTCCAGGGGGCATCCCAAGAGACCCAGTACTTC. Translation: CASSQLQGASQETQYF.

This rearrangement joins TRBV10-3 to TRBJ1-1, with TRBD1 identical over 8 bases. V shed 4 bases and J 5 bases; nucleotides not matched to a gene: 9. The CDR3 loop spans 15 amino acids. Germline CDR1 is ENHRY and CDR2 is SYGVKD. For the CDR3, the DNA is TGTGCCATCAGTGGGTTGGACAGGGAGGGTACTGAAGCTTTCTTT. This gives the protein CAISGLDREGTEAFF.

This rearrangement joins TRBV10-3 to TRBJ2-3; D might be TRBD2 (6 bases). V was clipped by 3 bases and J by 1 base, with 14 bases between them. CDR1 ENHRY and CDR2 SYGVKD come from the germline V gene. The CDR3 length is 16 residues. The CDR3 sequence is CAISELRGVGTDTQYF. The CDR3 DNA reads as TGTGCCATCAGTGAATTGCGGGGAGTGGGCACAGATACGCAGTATTTT.

This clone was found a few times. J is TRBJ2-2 and V is TRBV7-3; TRBD2 agrees at 7 bases. V was pared by 6 bases and J by 0 bases, with 7 bases of the junction left unmatched. This CDR3 is 16 amino acids long. CDR1 and CDR2 (germline): SGHTA, FQGTGA. The CDR3 DNA reads TGTGCCAGCAGGCGAAGTGCGGGAGCGAACACCGGGGAGCTGTTTTTT. Protein: CASRRSAGANTGELFF.

The chain carries TRBV12-3 or TRBV12-4 and TRBJ1-1, with D possibly TRBD1 on 5 matching bases. V lost 7 bases, J lost 0 bases, and 9 bases lay in between. The CDR3 sequence is 13 residues long. The chain's CDR3 is CASIKQVNTEAFF. CDR3 in DNA: TGTGCCAGCATTAAACAGGTGAACACTGAAGCTTTCTTT.

V gene TRBV5-6 combines with J gene TRBJ2-1; no firm D call. Trimming pared 3 bases from V and 6 bases from J, leaving 10 bases between. Germline CDR1 SGHDT, CDR2 YYEEEE. This CDR3 has 13 amino acids. The CDR3 nucleotides read TGTGCCAGCAGCTGGCAACTTTCCAATGAGCAGTTCTTC. This sequence encodes CASSWQLSNEQFF.

The chain has TRBV6-5 and TRBJ2-7, with D maybe TRBD1 (6 bases). The CDR3 contains 13 residues. With 5 bases removed from V and 13 bases from J, the gap between germline ends came to 21 bases. Germline CDR1 reads MNHEY; CDR2 reads SVGAGI. This CDR3 reads CASSNLGQLGIYF. The CDR3 nucleotides read TGTGCCAGCAGTAACCTTGGACAGTTAGGGATCTACTTC.

This sequence joins TRBV2 and TRBJ2-5, with D perhaps TRBD1 or TRBD2 (6 bases each). V was trimmed by 7 bases and J by 7 bases, leaving 19 bases between them. CDR1 is SNHLY, CDR2 FYNNEI, per germline. The CDR3 runs to 14 residues. The CDR3 sequence is CASTLARGAGTQYF. The CDR3 DNA reads as TGTGCCAGCACATTGGCTAGGGGGGCGGGGACCCAGTACTTC.

The rearrangement links TRBV21-1 to TRBJ2-2. TRBV21-1 corresponds to a pseudogene. The CDR3 consists of 13 residues. The chain's CDR3 is CASSPPSTGELFF. The CDR3 DNA follows: TGTGCCAGCAGCCCTCCAAGTACCGGGGAGCTGTTTTTT.

V and J are TRBV2 and TRBJ2-7, with 8 bases aligning to TRBD1. There are 12 residues in the CDR3. Germline V CDR1 and CDR2: SNHLY, FYNNEI. After removal of 8 bases from V and 4 bases from J, the junction contained 4 bases not matched to a gene. The CDR3 nucleotides are TGTGCCAGCGACAGGGGTAGGTACGAGCAGTACTTC. Its protein product is CASDRGRYEQYF.

The count of this clone is one. This chain connects TRBV18 to TRBJ1-4; TRBD1 matches at 10 bases. J was trimmed by 8 bases and V by 2 bases; bases with no gene match: 5. CDR3 length: 15 residues. Germline CDR1 is KGHSH and CDR2 is LQKENI. Here the CDR3 reads CASSPYGQGGEKLFF. The DNA of the CDR3 is TGTGCCAGCTCACCATACGGACAGGGGGGAGAAAAACTGTTTTTT.

V gene TRBV2 combines with J gene TRBJ2-7, with 7 bases aligning to TRBD2. The CDR3 runs 14 residues. The germline gives CDR1 SNHLY, CDR2 FYNNEI. V lost 7 bases and J lost 4; bases outside the gene matches: 10. The CDR3 DNA is TGTGCCAGCATTAAACTAGCGAGTGGATACGAGCAGTACTTC. It codes for CASIKLASGYEQYF.

The V gene is TRBV7-2, the J gene TRBJ2-1; D ambiguous. Trimming left V 4 bases short and J 7 bases short, with 5 bases between. This CDR3 has 11 amino acids. CDR1 and CDR2 (germline): SGHTA, FQGNSA. Here the CDR3 reads CASSSANEQFF. The CDR3 DNA is TGTGCCAGCAGCTCAGCTAATGAGCAGTTCTTC.

The chain combines TRBV2 with TRBJ2-2; 12 nucleotides align to TRBD2. This CDR3 contains 16 residues. The V gene end was trimmed by 6 bases and the J gene end by 7 bases; junction bases not matched to a gene: 9. CDR1 and CDR2 (germline): SNHLY, FYNNEI. The CDR3 DNA reads TGTGCCAGCAGCCCTAGCGGGGGGGCGGTCGGCGGGGAGCTGTTTTTT. It codes for CASSPSGGAVGGELFF.

The chain employs TRBV27 and TRBJ2-7; a possible D gene is TRBD2 (6 bases). This CDR3 contains 14 residues. Trimming removed 6 bases from V and 2 bases from J, with 14 bases in between. In germline, CDR1 is MNHEY, CDR2 SMNVEV (reference sequence). The CDR3 DNA sequence: TGTGCCAGCAGGCCCTATGCGGGAACCTACGAGCAGTACTTC. Protein sequence: CASRPYAGTYEQYF.